One T cell receptor beta chain is described in this entry. Its matching antigen is unknown. These data originate in a study of T cell responses to AZD1222 COVID-19 vaccine. Broader study findings: Regions 160-218 and 743-854 dominated among vaccine-associated CD4 TCRs spanning spike.

V dropped 0 bases and J dropped 7 bases, with 15 bases sitting between them. The CDR3 sequence is 15 residues long. Germline loops: CDR1 ENHRY, CDR2 SYGVKD. Libraries were prepared by immunoSEQ multiplex PCR; TCRdb keeps only in-frame clonotypes and omits some of them. The sample consists of some 180,000 clones, roughly 90% of them appearing once. The sequence came from an adult in good health. Here the sequenced sample was peripheral blood, taken on day 0 of AZD1222 vaccination. This chain joins TRBV10-3 and TRBJ1-2, with D uncertain. CDR3 sequence (DNA): TGTGCCATCAGTGAGTCGTCAGTTTCAATCCGTGGCTACACCTTC. As protein: CAISESSVSIRGYTF.